This TCR beta chain appears in the sequencing data of a study of neurological immune-mediated disorders. General study results and limits: Multiple sclerosis was found to have the least TCR clonal expansion, below healthy controls, and HTLV-1-associated myelopathy the most.

This CDR3 is built from 13 residues. Deletions cut 1 base from V and 7 bases from J, with 7 bases between. The germline CDR1 and CDR2 sequences are SGHTA and FQGNSA. TCRdb fed the 5' RACE reads into MiXCR, producing one record per CDR3 protein. The sample consists of about 50,000 distinct CDR3 sequences, about 2% of them appearing once. This clonotype was detected many times. Its antigen is not known. The J gene is TRBJ1-4, the V gene TRBV7-2, with D uncertain. The origin of this receptor is a middle-aged woman with multiple sclerosis. Sequenced input: PBMCs. The CDR3 reads CASSLVATEKLFF. As DNA, the CDR3 is TGTGCCAGCAGCTTAGTAGCCACTGAAAAACTGTTTTTT.